At least ten counts were recorded for the clone carrying this TCR beta chain. Antigen: not known. Together with thyroid ultrasound, orbital computed tomography, serum thyroxine and TRAb, clinical symptoms were used for diagnoses. The sample belongs to a study of T cells in Graves' hyperthyroidism and ophthalmopathy. Whole-study findings and limits: With a median lead of 6.5 months before onset, the model predicted ophthalmopathy. Blood held most thyroid clonotypes expanded above 0.001 frequency.

From RNA transcripts, TCR beta CDR3 regions were amplified. RT-PCR in the first round (using the HTBI primer set) targeted the TCR CDR3. From the multiplex PCR reads, TCRdb called clonotypes with MiXCR, one entry per CDR3 protein. The sample includes a few hundred thousand distinct CDR3 sequences, about half of them seen just once. Looked up from germline, CDR1 is MDHEN and CDR2 is SYDVKM. This CDR3 contains 16 residues. J lost 1 base, V lost 6 bases, and 6 bases had no gene match. This TCR derives from an adult woman with Graves' disease, either hyperthyroidism or ophthalmopathy (not recorded which). The sequenced sample was peripheral blood or thyroid tissue (not recorded which). V usage is TRBV28 and J usage is TRBJ1-1; 12 nucleotides line up with TRBD1. The CDR3 bases are TGTGCCAGCAGAAGGGACAGGGGGCGGGGGAACACTGAAGCTTTCTTT. This gives the protein CASRRDRGRGNTEAFF.